This TCR beta chain originates from a study of shared clonotypes between healthy human individuals. In regard to this clone: What it binds is unknown.

Study-level results: Represented genetic and exposure-history diversity was restricted by having few donors. Rarefaction analysis demonstrated incomplete sorted-subset sequencing notwithstanding large depth. Generation probabilities of non-shared clonotypes were lower (relative to those shared by all four donors).

Using immunoSEQ multiplex PCR, the repertoire was profiled, and TCRdb retains in-frame clones only, with some absent. The sample lists fewer than 3 million clones, about 90% occurring once. This CDR3 region has 14 residues. J was trimmed by 0 bases and V by 9 bases; bases with no gene match: 7. Germline-derived CDR1 and CDR2 are KGHSY and FQNENV. The receptor was derived from a man between 18 and 29 years old in good health. Some clones in this sample may be carry-over from other donors' samples. Sequenced: naive CD4+ T cells from PBMCs. Subset denoted: CD45RA+ positively selected. This sequence joins TRBV16 and TRBJ1-2, with TRBD1 matching 7 bases. The CDR3 here is CASSTGYSNYGYTF. DNA for the CDR3: TGTGCCAGTTCGACAGGGTACTCTAACTATGGCTACACCTTC.